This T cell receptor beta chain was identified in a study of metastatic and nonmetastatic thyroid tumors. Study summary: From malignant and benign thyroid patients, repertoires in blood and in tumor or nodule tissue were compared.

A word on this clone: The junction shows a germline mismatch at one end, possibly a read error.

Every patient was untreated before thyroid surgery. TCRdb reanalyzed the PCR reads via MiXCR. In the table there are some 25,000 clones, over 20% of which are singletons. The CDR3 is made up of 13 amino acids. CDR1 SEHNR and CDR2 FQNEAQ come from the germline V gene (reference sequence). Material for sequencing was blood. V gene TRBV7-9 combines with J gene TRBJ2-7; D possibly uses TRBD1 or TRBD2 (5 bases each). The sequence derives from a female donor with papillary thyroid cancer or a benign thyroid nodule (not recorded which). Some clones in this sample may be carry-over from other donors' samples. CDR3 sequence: CSSIWGNSNEQYF. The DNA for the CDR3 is TGTTCCAGCATCTGGGGGAATTCCAACGAGCAGTACTTC.